This passage covers 6 T cell receptor beta chains from one sample sequenced in a study of regulatory T cells in long-lasting Graves disease. Time point meaning: newly diagnosed GD, antithyroid drugs for less than 3 months. The TCR library was made from RNA that had been extracted from PBMCs in TRIzol. According to the study, TCR beta libraries were built with iRepertoire HTBI primers and CDR3-region Arm-PCR. TCRdb called the multiplex PCR reads again in MiXCR, with one record for every CDR3 protein. The repertoire holds fewer than 500,000 distinct CDR3 sequences, about a sixth seen once, with 10% to 15% in the top ten. These data also formed part of another study, on T cells in Graves' hyperthyroidism and ophthalmopathy.

The sequencing here drew on peripheral blood mononuclear cells (PBMCs), taken at new diagnosis, from a patient treated with antithyroid drugs. The receptors shown here come from a man between 35 and 55 years old with Graves disease.

This clonotype has at least ten counts. This sequence joins TRBV28 and TRBJ1-5; D is unclear. Trimming cost V 3 bases and J 6 bases, with 6 bases left between them. The CDR3 is made up of 12 amino acids. Germline CDR1 is MDHEN and CDR2 is SYDVKM. The CDR3 here is CASSLMGQPQHF. The CDR3 DNA reads as TGTGCCAGCAGTTTGATGGGTCAGCCCCAGCATTTT.

At least ten counts were recorded for this clonotype. The chain carries TRBV3-1 and TRBJ2-2; unclear D gene. V shed 10 bases and J shed 2 bases, with 11 bases lying between them. The CDR3 has 13 residues. Germline-derived CDR1 and CDR2 are LGHDT and YNNKEL (reference sequence). Here the CDR3 reads CATRLGNTGELFF. CDR3 nucleotide sequence: TGTGCCACGAGGCTGGGTAACACCGGGGAGCTGTTTTTT.

This chain connects TRBV9 to TRBJ1-2; D gene ambiguous. The CDR3 extends over 16 amino acids. The ends were cut back, 4 bases at V and 2 bases at J, with 18 bases in the middle. CDR1 and CDR2 (germline): SGDLS, YYNGEE. CDR3 sequence reads: CASSRLGGEVNYGYTF. The CDR3 DNA reads as TGTGCCAGCAGCCGACTGGGCGGGGAGGTGAACTATGGCTACACCTTC.

V gene TRBV20-1 combines with J gene TRBJ1-1; TRBD1 is a possible D gene (6 bases). V was shortened by 6 bases and J by 4 bases, with 15 bases between the two germline ends. The CDR3 has 13 residues. CDR1 DFQATT and CDR2 SNEGSKA come from the germline V gene (reference sequence). CDR3 residues: CSAKEQGFTEAFF. In DNA, the CDR3 is TGCAGTGCCAAGGAACAGGGCTTCACTGAAGCTTTCTTT.

This clonotype has just a few counts. The CDR3 region is CSARTGVGYTF. The CDR3 DNA sequence: TGCAGCGCTAGGACAGGGGTCGGCTACACCTTC. The chain uses TRBV29-1 and TRBJ1-2; TRBD1 aligns across 9 bases. J lost 8 bases, V lost 7 bases, and 5 bases had no gene match. This CDR3 is built from 11 residues. Germline V lookup: CDR1 SQVTM, CDR2 ANQGSEA.

This clonotype came up many times. This chain's CDR3 is CASSQDPTGLPWDTQYF. The CDR3 DNA reads TGTGCCAGCAGCCAAGATCCTACAGGCCTGCCCTGGGATACGCAGTATTTT. The V gene is TRBV3-1, the J gene TRBJ2-3; possible D gene TRBD1, 5 bases. Germline CDR1 reads LGHDT; CDR2 reads YNNKEL (reference sequence). The CDR3 consists of 17 residues. Trimming pared 0 bases from V and 6 bases from J, leaving 19 bases between.